Each of the 30 T cell receptor beta chains below was sequenced from the same sample in a study of blood T cell repertoires in COVID-19. Sequencing was performed with immunoSEQ multiplex PCR; in TCRdb, only in-frame clones are kept and a portion is missing. Among around 140,000 clones, roughly 84% were seen once, and the ten largest hold approximately 4%. Sample: peripheral blood. These receptors were obtained from a woman aged 55-70 years with acute or convalescent COVID-19.

This sequence joins TRBV11-2 and TRBJ1-6; the D gene is possibly TRBD1 (6 bases). Germline lookup yields CDR1 SGHAT and CDR2 FQNNGV. CDR3 size: 16 residues. The V and J ends lost 2 bases and 9 bases respectively, with 17 bases between them. The CDR3 is CASSLSSRTALSPLHF. In DNA, the CDR3 is TGTGCCAGCAGCTTATCCTCACGGACAGCGCTTTCACCCCTCCACTTT.

This chain connects TRBV4-1 to TRBJ1-2, with TRBD1 matching 7 bases. J was trimmed by 4 bases and V by 1 base; bases with no gene match: 9. Germline values: CDR1 MGHRA, CDR2 YSYEKL. The length of the CDR3 is 16 residues. CDR3 bases: TGCGCCAGCAGCCAAGCGGGACAGCGCTTCTTCTATGGCTACACCTTC. Protein product: CASSQAGQRFFYGYTF.

The chain combines TRBV10-2 with TRBJ1-6, with 9 bases that match TRBD1. Germline CDR1 WSHSY, CDR2 SAAADI. J gave up 9 bases and V 0 bases, and 6 bases lay outside the gene matches. This CDR3 spans 16 amino acids. The chain's CDR3 is CASSESRTGAGSPLHF. Written as DNA, the CDR3 is TGCGCCAGCAGTGAGTCCCGGACAGGGGCAGGTTCACCCCTCCACTTT.

This chain uses TRBV5-4 with TRBJ2-1; a weak D match, TRBD2 (5 bases). This CDR3 spans 15 amino acids. V lost 1 base, J lost 6 bases, and 14 bases lay in between. CDR1 SGHNT and CDR2 YYREEE come from the germline V gene (reference sequence). The CDR3 nucleotides read TGTGCCAGCAGCTTGCCCCTAGGAGGTCGCAATGAGCAGTTCTTC. Translation gives CASSLPLGGRNEQFF.

The genes are TRBV5-4 and TRBJ2-1; D perhaps matches TRBD1 (6 bases). Between the trimmed V and J ends, which lost 0 bases and 9 bases, there was a span of 19 bases. The CDR3 extends over 16 amino acids. Per the germline V gene, CDR1 is SGHNT and CDR2 is YYREEE (reference sequence). The CDR3 sequence is CASSLEGGIAGSEQFF. In DNA, the CDR3 is TGTGCCAGCAGCTTGGAAGGGGGAATAGCAGGCAGTGAGCAGTTCTTC.

V is TRBV25-1 and J is TRBJ2-7; D not certain. The germline CDR1 and CDR2 sequences are MGHDK and SYGVNS. This CDR3 is 14 amino acids long. The germline V and J ends were trimmed by 3 bases and 0 bases, with 9 bases remaining between them. The CDR3 coding sequence is TGTGCCAGCAGTGACCAGATATCCTCCTACGAGCAGTACTTC. As protein: CASSDQISSYEQYF.

This clone was seen a handful of times. The genes are TRBV25-1 and TRBJ1-2; 7 bases match TRBD1. J was trimmed by 7 bases and V by 4 bases; bases with no gene match: 12. CDR1 MGHDK and CDR2 SYGVNS come from the germline V gene. The CDR3 has 15 residues. Here the CDR3 DNA reads TGTGCCAGCAGTGGACTATCTAGGGGGCGCATTGGCTACACCTTC. Translation gives CASSGLSRGRIGYTF.

This clone was recorded only once. The gene calls are TRBV21-1 and TRBJ1-1. TRBV21-1 is a pseudogene segment. The length of the CDR3 is 12 residues. CDR3 loop: CASSFPRTEAFF. The CDR3 DNA is TGTGCCAGCAGCTTTCCGCGGACTGAAGCTTTCTTT.

This sequence joins TRBV21-1 and TRBJ1-2; the table calls TRBD1, which could not be checked here. TRBV21-1 is listed as a pseudogene. CDR3 length equals 15 residues. The CDR3 nucleotides are TGTGCCAGCAGCAGGAGCTCTACAGGGTTTGGTGGCTACACCTTC. Translated: CASSRSSTGFGGYTF.

This clone appeared once. The chain links TRBV19 to TRBJ1-1, with TRBD1 matching 8 bases. This CDR3 comprises 16 residues. V dropped 5 bases and J dropped 5; count of bases not matched to a gene: 13. CDR1 is LNHDA, CDR2 SQIVND, per germline (reference sequence). In DNA form, the CDR3 reads TGTGCCAGTAGTCTGCCTCTGACAGGGGATATAACTGAAGCTTTCTTT. Its translation is CASSLPLTGDITEAFF.

The rearrangement links TRBV4-3 to TRBJ1-1; TRBD1 might be the D (6 bases). The CDR3 length is 16 residues. Germline V gene sequence: CDR1 LGHNA, CDR2 YSLEER. Trimming shortened V by 3 bases and J by 6 bases, and 20 bases separated the two germline ends. For the CDR3, the DNA is TGCGCCAGCAGCCAGGACTTGGCCAGGGGATCCTCTGAAGCTTTCTTT. This gives the protein CASSQDLARGSSEAFF.

The chain joins TRBV28 to TRBJ2-7; 7 bases line up with TRBD1. CDR1 and CDR2 from the germline V gene are MDHEN and SYDVKM. The CDR3 loop spans 14 amino acids. V was clipped by 2 bases and J by 3 bases; unmatched bases: 4. CDR3 protein: CASSLTGESYEQYF. As DNA, the CDR3 is TGTGCCAGCAGTTTAACAGGGGAGAGCTACGAGCAGTACTTC.

For this clone: Other nucleotide sequences from this sample produce the same CDR3. As DNA, the CDR3 is TGTGCCAGCAGCTTGAGGAGCTCCTACGAGCAGTACTTC. Translating it yields CASSLRSSYEQYF. The chain links TRBV5-4 to TRBJ2-7; no definite D call. Per germline, CDR1 SGHNT and CDR2 YYREEE (reference sequence). The V end lost 1 base, the J end lost 0 bases, and 5 bases lay between the germline ends. There are 13 residues in the CDR3.

The gene calls are TRBV14 and TRBJ2-7; the match to TRBD1 covers 11 bases. V gave up 4 bases and J gave up 7 bases; unmatched junction bases: 12. CDR3 length equals 16 residues. CDR1 SGHDN and CDR2 FVKESK come from the germline V gene. The CDR3 reads CASSRGTGGRKGEQYF. In DNA, the CDR3 is TGTGCCAGCAGCCGAGGGACAGGGGGAAGGAAGGGAGAGCAGTACTTC.

The V gene is TRBV4-1, the J gene TRBJ2-1, with TRBD2 matching 7 bases. From germline, CDR1 is MGHRA and CDR2 YSYEKL. V was pared by 1 base and J by 9 bases, with 6 bases of the junction left unmatched. This CDR3 is built from 14 residues. DNA for the CDR3: TGCGCCAGCAGCCAAGTGGCGGGAGCGAGTGAGCAGTTCTTC. Its translation: CASSQVAGASEQFF.

This rearrangement joins TRBV30 to TRBJ2-7, with 9 positions matching TRBD1. With V trimmed by 8 bases and J by 3 bases, 8 bases remained unmatched. The CDR3 covers 13 residues. Germline lookup yields CDR1 GTSNPN and CDR2 SVGIG (reference sequence). The CDR3 sequence is CAAMGGQGYEQYF. DNA for the CDR3: TGTGCCGCCATGGGGGGACAGGGCTACGAGCAGTACTTC.

V usage is TRBV2 and J usage is TRBJ1-1, with D unclear. Germline CDR1 reads SNHLY; CDR2 reads FYNNEI. Deletions cut 6 bases from V and 1 base from J, with 15 bases between. This CDR3 has 15 residues. The CDR3, as DNA: TGTGCCAGCAGCAATCAGGTTATGGGGAACACTGAAGCTTTCTTT. Residues: CASSNQVMGNTEAFF.

The genes are TRBV21-1 and TRBJ2-1; TRBD2, the table's D call, was not compared with the DNA. TRBV21-1 is annotated as a pseudogene. The CDR3 length is 16 residues. CDR3: CASSKAGLAGFNEQFF. In nucleotides, the CDR3 is TGTGCCAGCAGCAAAGCGGGACTAGCGGGGTTTAATGAGCAGTTCTTC.

This sequence joins TRBV7-3 and TRBJ2-1, with 14 nucleotides matching TRBD2. Unmatched junction bases numbered 3, after V lost 4 bases and J lost 4 bases. CDR1 is SGHTA and CDR2 is FQGTGA in the germline V gene. The CDR3 sequence is 16 residues long. The CDR3, as DNA: TGTGCCAGCAGCTCCCGACTAGCGGGAGGGTACAATGAGCAGTTCTTC. Translation: CASSSRLAGGYNEQFF. The complete variable domain, with remaining parts taken from reference TRBV7-3 and TRBJ2-1, reads GAGVSQTPSNKVTEKGKYVELRCDPISGHTALYWYRQSLGQGPEFLIYFQGTGAADDSGLPNDRFFAVRPEGSVSTLKIQRTERGDSAVYLCASSSRLAGGYNEQFFGPGTRLTVL.

This clone was found once. CDR3 DNA: TGTGCCTGGCAGGACTTAGCTACCCTACGTGAGCAGTTCTTC. The encoded protein is CAWQDLATLREQFF. This rearrangement joins TRBV30 to TRBJ2-1; D may be TRBD2 (5 bases). V was cut by 5 bases and J by 9 bases, with 20 bases left in between. This CDR3 has 14 residues. Germline V gives CDR1 GTSNPN, CDR2 SVGIG (reference sequence).

The table lists this clone with a count of one. The chain has TRBV6-2 or TRBV6-3 and TRBJ1-1; a weak D match, TRBD1 (5 bases). The germline V gene has CDR1 MNHEY and CDR2 SVGEGT. V lost 5 bases and J 3 bases, leaving 13 bases between the germline ends. CDR3 length: 14 amino acids. In DNA, the CDR3 is TGTGCCAGCAGTAACCAGGGAGGAGACACTGAAGCTTTCTTT. As protein: CASSNQGGDTEAFF.

The genes are TRBV6-6 and TRBJ2-2; 8 bases agree with TRBD2. Germline assignment: CDR1 MNHNY and CDR2 SVGAGI (reference sequence). J lost 8 bases, V lost 6 bases, and 14 bases had no gene match. CDR3 length equals 16 residues. This CDR3 is CASSPPGLGVGGELFF. CDR3 nucleotides: TGTGCCAGCAGCCCTCCGGGACTAGGGGTTGGGGGGGAGCTGTTTTTT.

The genes are TRBV3-1 (or the pseudogene TRBV3-2) and TRBJ2-3; TRBD2 might be the D (5 bases). V was shortened by 4 bases and J by 6 bases, with 8 bases between the two germline ends. Per the germline V gene, CDR1 is LGHDT and CDR2 is YNNKEL (reference sequence). This CDR3 spans 12 amino acids. The CDR3 nucleotides read TGTGCCAGCAGCCCCTTAGCGGATACGCAGTATTTT. It is translated as CASSPLADTQYF.

V gene TRBV19 combines with J gene TRBJ1-1, with D possibly TRBD1 on 5 matching bases. V lost 4 bases, J lost 0 bases, and 15 bases lay in between. This CDR3 is 16 amino acids long. Germline CDR1 LNHDA, CDR2 SQIVND (reference sequence). The CDR3 bases are TGTGCCAGTAGTACGTCACTCGACAGCGTGAACACTGAAGCTTTCTTT. Protein sequence: CASSTSLDSVNTEAFF. Using reference TRBV19 and TRBJ1-1 for the parts outside the CDR3, the full variable domain is DGGITQSPKYLFRKEGQNVTLSCEQNLNHDAMYWYRQDPGQGLRLIYYSQIVNDFQKGDIAEGYSVSREKKESFPLTVTSAQKNPTAFYLCASSTSLDSVNTEAFFGQGTRLTVV.

The chain recombines TRBV4-3 with TRBJ1-1, with 8 bases fitting TRBD1. Trimming took 4 bases from V and 11 from J; bases not matched to a gene: 6. This CDR3 is 12 amino acids long. Germline V gives CDR1 LGHNA, CDR2 YSLEER. The CDR3 bases are TGCGCCAGCAGCCGAGAGGACAGGGCGGCTTTCTTT. Its translation is CASSREDRAAFF.

The chain is built from TRBV6-5 and TRBJ2-5, with TRBD2 matching over 10 bases. The germline V gene encodes CDR1 MNHEY and CDR2 SVGAGI. Losses at the gene ends were 6 bases for V and 5 bases for J; bases not matched to a gene: 9. The CDR3 contains 15 residues. The CDR3 sequence: CASSPMSGRGETQYF. The CDR3 coding sequence is TGTGCCAGCAGCCCAATGAGCGGGAGGGGGGAGACCCAGTACTTC.

CDR3: CASSKGTTLLTYEQYF. CDR3 nucleotide sequence: TGTGCCAGCAGTAAAGGGACTACTCTACTTACCTACGAGCAGTACTTC. The chain joins TRBV6-1 to TRBJ2-7, with 7 bases lining up with TRBD2. V lost 5 bases and J lost 2; bases outside the gene matches: 12. Germline values: CDR1 MNHNS, CDR2 SASEGT. The CDR3 totals 16 residues.

This clone was seen a few times. The J gene is TRBJ2-1, the V gene TRBV5-1; the D gene is possibly TRBD2 (6 bases). Germline V gene lookup returns CDR1 SGHRS and CDR2 YFSETQ. V shed 4 bases and J shed 1 base, with 12 bases lying between them. The length of the CDR3 is 15 residues. The DNA for the CDR3 is TGCGCCAGCAGCCGAGAGGACTATTCCTACAATGAGCAGTTCTTC. Protein: CASSREDYSYNEQFF.

The rearrangement uses TRBV6-6 and TRBJ2-2; tentative D call: TRBD1 (6 bases). Germline CDR1 reads MNHNY; CDR2 reads SVGAGI (reference sequence). V was trimmed by 7 bases and J by 4 bases, leaving 16 bases between them. The CDR3 has 15 residues. The CDR3 DNA reads TGTGCCAGCAAGGTGCCGGGACAAAGCACCGGGGAGCTGTTTTTT. This translates into CASKVPGQSTGELFF.

The chain carries TRBV7-8 and TRBJ1-3, with D maybe TRBD1 (5 bases). V was trimmed by 5 bases and J by 0 bases, leaving 17 bases between them. The CDR3 covers 17 residues. The germline CDR1 and CDR2 sequences are SGHVS and FQNEAQ. The CDR3 region is CASSVLQGQTSGNTIYF. CDR3 nucleotides: TGTGCCAGCAGCGTCTTGCAGGGTCAAACCTCTGGAAACACCATATATTTT.